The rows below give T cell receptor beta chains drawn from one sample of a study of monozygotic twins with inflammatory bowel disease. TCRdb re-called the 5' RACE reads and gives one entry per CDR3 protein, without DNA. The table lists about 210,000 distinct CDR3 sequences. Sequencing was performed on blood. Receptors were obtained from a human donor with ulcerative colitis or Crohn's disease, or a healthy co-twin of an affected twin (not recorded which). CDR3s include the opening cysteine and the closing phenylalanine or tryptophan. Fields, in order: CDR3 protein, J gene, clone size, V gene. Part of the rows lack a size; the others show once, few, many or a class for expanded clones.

CDR3aa: CASSVQRTSGGPDTQYF; j_gene: TRBJ2-3; abundance: .; v_gene: TRBV5-1
CDR3aa: CASSSIRQGNTEAFF; j_gene: TRBJ1-1; abundance: .; v_gene: TRBV12-3/TRBV12-4
CDR3aa: CASSPGQVKNEQFF; j_gene: TRBJ2-1; abundance: .; v_gene: TRBV5-4
CDR3aa: CASSFEQLNYGYTF; j_gene: TRBJ1-2; abundance: .; v_gene: TRBV5-5
CDR3aa: CASSPLGTSGYNEQFF; j_gene: TRBJ2-1; abundance: .; v_gene: TRBV7-9
CDR3aa: CASSLADSAFYEQYF; j_gene: TRBJ2-7; abundance: .; v_gene: TRBV7-8
CDR3aa: CASQSIPADNEQFF; j_gene: TRBJ2-1; abundance: .; v_gene: TRBV28
CDR3aa: CASGASGEFNEQFF; j_gene: TRBJ2-1; abundance: .; v_gene: TRBV5-1
CDR3aa: CASSQDLQGAGANVPTF; j_gene: TRBJ2-6; abundance: .; v_gene: TRBV4-2
CDR3aa: CATSRDRSSGANVLTF; j_gene: TRBJ2-6; abundance: medium-sized; v_gene: TRBV15
CDR3aa: CASSFRGGGVLRSYNEQFF; j_gene: TRBJ2-1; abundance: .; v_gene: TRBV5-1
CDR3aa: CSATPTAAEGEKLFF; j_gene: TRBJ1-4; abundance: .; v_gene: TRBV20-1
CDR3aa: CSARVPVLETQYF; j_gene: TRBJ2-5; abundance: .; v_gene: TRBV20-1
CDR3aa: CASSYFSGTEAFF; j_gene: TRBJ1-1; abundance: .; v_gene: TRBV6-2/TRBV6-3
CDR3aa: CASSPPTGEAQYF; j_gene: TRBJ2-3; abundance: .; v_gene: TRBV18
CDR3aa: CASSQGASNEQFF; j_gene: TRBJ2-1; abundance: .; v_gene: TRBV3-1
CDR3aa: CASSTTDRGRGYTF; j_gene: TRBJ1-2; abundance: .; v_gene: TRBV6-1
CDR3aa: CASSLRDAETQYF; j_gene: TRBJ2-5; abundance: .; v_gene: TRBV12-3/TRBV12-4
CDR3aa: CSARDWAGEGAKNIQYF; j_gene: TRBJ2-4; abundance: .; v_gene: TRBV20-1
CDR3aa: CASSGDFRAQYF; j_gene: TRBJ2-3; abundance: .; v_gene: TRBV6-5
CDR3aa: CSARGAGGLVNTIYF; j_gene: TRBJ1-3; abundance: .; v_gene: TRBV20-1
CDR3aa: CASSLVGGPAEKLFF; j_gene: TRBJ1-4; abundance: .; v_gene: TRBV14
CDR3aa: CASSFTGDSYEQYF; j_gene: TRBJ2-7; abundance: .; v_gene: TRBV27
CDR3aa: CASSLGWASQETQYF; j_gene: TRBJ2-5; abundance: .; v_gene: TRBV7-8
CDR3aa: CASSLGETQYF; j_gene: TRBJ2-5; abundance: .; v_gene: TRBV12-3/TRBV12-4
CDR3aa: CASSSSAGAGDTQYF; j_gene: TRBJ2-3; abundance: .; v_gene: TRBV6-4